This T cell receptor beta chain was identified during a study of T-cell memory formation after mild COVID-19 (dated by TCRdb to the early 2020s). The study in broad terms: TCR sequence clusters from the two donors were found to be largely donor specific. In two donors, T-cell clones that expanded and contracted after mild COVID-19 were followed by sequencing TCRalpha and TCRbeta repertoires longitudinally. The cohort comprised two young, previously healthy adult volunteers, one female and one male. General findings and caveats noted by the study authors: Clones that contracted from day 15 to 85 showed balanced CD4/CD8 phenotypes, whereas a second wave of clones that expanded from day 15 to 37 leaned towards CD4+. The detection of some responding clones in pre-infection memory suggests that pre-existing cross-reactive memory T cells joined the SARS-CoV-2 response. The study covered only a couple of mild cases, and larger cohorts including severe cases with pre-infection samples were considered necessary. Contracting CD4+ clones were located mainly in the CM and EM memory subsets, whereas CD8+ clones were found to be enriched in EMRA. The second-wave clones that peaked on day 37 were not confirmed to be SARS-CoV-2 specific.

Sequencing relied on an Illumina NovaSeq 6000. TCRalpha and TCRbeta cDNA libraries were built by 5'RACE with constant-segment primers, adding sample barcodes and unique molecular identifiers. Trizol reagent was used to extract RNA from every sample. The libraries were amplified in two PCR steps, and the second step added a second sample barcode and Illumina TruSeq adapters. The libraries were sequenced on an Illumina NovaSeq using 2 x 150 bp paired-end reads. In the authors' own workflow: Demultiplexing of reads and collapsing into UMI-guided consensus sequences were performed with migec v1.2.7. Using mixcr v2.1.11, UMI consensuses were aligned to TRA and TRB V and J templates and then assembled into clonotypes. Expanded or contracted clonotypes were those called significant by both edgeR and NoisET, with noise models trained on biological replicates. edgeR calls used a false discovery rate-adjusted p below 0.01 and a log2 fold-change threshold of 1. As an exploratory analysis of dynamics, max-normalized trajectories of the 1000 most abundant clonotypes were examined with PCA combined with hierarchical clustering. The CD4 or CD8 phenotype of responding clones was assigned using the separately sequenced CD4+ and CD8+ repertoires. Starting from the raw public reads, TCRdb applied fastp trimming at Q25, assembled clones with MiXCR and retained in-frame beta chains. CDR3 protein sequences are deduplicated, and each keeps its most common genes and DNA. These V and J calls derive from TCRdb rather than the authors' analysis. The sample table contains about 400,000 distinct CDR3 sequences; only one count was recorded for 24% of them. The ten top clones hold about 10% of the sample.

Notes on this clonotype: The antigen it recognizes is unknown. A single base separates this from a much larger clone, so it may be a read error.

PBMCs were isolated by Ficoll-Paque density gradient centrifugation. Deletion took 6 bases off V and 2 bases off J, with a span of 16 bases between the germline ends. The CDR3 measures 15 amino acids from cysteine to phenylalanine. Only the CDR3 DNA is retained, 45 bases long and in frame from the first base. The germline V gene (reference sequence) gives CDR1 as LGHDT and CDR2 as YNNKEL. The sequenced sample consisted of PBMCs or a T cell subset sorted from them (not recorded which). The clonotype originates from an adult woman who had mild COVID-19 (a few samples of this study predate the infection). The sample titles of this study are shuffled in the database, so cell type and time point are left out; the donor was told from shared clones. The rearrangement combines TRBV3-1 with TRBJ1-1; TRBD1 is perhaps the D gene, given 6 matching bases. The nucleotide sequence is given as TGTGCCAGCAGACAGCAGGGGAGAGGAAACACTGAAGCTTTCTTT. Translated, it reads CASRQQGRGNTEAFF. Outside the CDR3, residues come from the reference TRBV3-1 and TRBJ1-1 proteins, so the full variable domain is: DTAVSQTPKYLVTQMGNDKSIKCEQNLGHDTMYWYKQDSKKFLKIMFSYNNKELIINETVPNRFSPKSPDKAHLNLHINSLELGDSAVYFCASRQQGRGNTEAFFGQGTRLTVV.